The 7 T cell receptor beta chains below were found in one sample sequenced in a study of control samples from healthy donors and cancer patients (dated by TCRdb to between 2020 and 2021). Libraries were constructed by the immunoSEQ multiplex PCR assay. TCRdb stores this immuneACCESS table with in-frame sequences only. Part of the clones is absent; in the studies checked, under half of the shortfall reflects unresolved V genes, and no reason is known for the rest. Counted in this sample were about 220,000 clones; about 94% of them appeared once. Together, the top ten hold approximately 1.5% of the sample. The sequenced material came from blood. These receptors were taken from a man aged 50-60 years in good health.

The rearrangement uses TRBV7-8 and TRBJ1-2, with TRBD1 identical over 8 bases. The length of the CDR3 is 15 residues. The V and J ends lost 1 base and 7 bases, in that order; junction bases with no gene match: 8. Looked up from germline, CDR1 is SGHVS and CDR2 is FQNEAQ. DNA of the CDR3: TGTGCCAGCAGCTTAGTCGGCCAGGGGGCGGTTGGCTACACCTTC. This sequence encodes CASSLVGQGAVGYTF.

The V and J genes are TRBV12-3 or TRBV12-4 and TRBJ1-1; D is unclear. The length of the CDR3 is 13 residues. The V gene lost 2 bases and the J gene lost 3 bases, with 7 bases spanning the gap. The CDR3 sequence is CASSLNGDTEAFF. The CDR3 coding sequence is TGTGCCAGCAGTTTAAACGGGGACACTGAAGCTTTCTTT.

The chain uses TRBV6-2 or TRBV6-3 and TRBJ2-7; D uncertain. This CDR3 is 13 amino acids long. The germline V gene has CDR1 MNHEY and CDR2 SVGEGT. V gave up 6 bases and J gave up 0 bases, with 9 bases separating them. The CDR3 sequence: CASRPSSSYEQYF. CDR3 sequence (DNA): TGTGCCAGCAGACCTTCTTCCTCCTACGAGCAGTACTTC.

This clone has a single count. The chain recombines TRBV9 with TRBJ1-3; no reliable D call. V lost 4 bases and J lost 4, with 12 bases in between. Germline CDR1 and CDR2: SGDLS and YYNGEE. The CDR3 runs 14 residues. The CDR3 sequence: CASSSRGGGNTIYF. CDR3 DNA: TGTGCCAGCAGCTCAAGAGGTGGAGGAAACACCATATATTTT.

This clone appeared once. This chain joins TRBV7-2 and TRBJ1-5; 10 bases are a match to TRBD1. J gave up 0 bases and V 5 bases, and 13 bases lay outside the gene matches. Germline V gene sequence: CDR1 SGHTA, CDR2 FQGNSA. The CDR3 extends over 19 amino acids. The chain's CDR3 is CASSTRTGGDFYSNQPQHF. Here the CDR3 DNA reads TGTGCCAGCAGCACACGGACAGGGGGTGACTTCTATAGCAATCAGCCCCAGCATTTT.

The chain carries TRBV28 and TRBJ1-1, with 8 bases identical to TRBD1. The trim removed 6 bases at V and 5 bases at J, leaving 5 bases unmatched. This CDR3 region has 13 residues. Germline CDR1 and CDR2: MDHEN and SYDVKM. In nucleotides, the CDR3 is TGTGCCAGCAGGAGACAGGGGAGGACTGAAGCTTTCTTT. Its protein product is CASRRQGRTEAFF.

The chain has TRBV5-1 and TRBJ2-3, with 13 bases aligning to TRBD2. Germline CDR1 is SGHRS and CDR2 is YFSETQ. There are 16 residues in the CDR3. With 4 bases clipped from V and 2 bases from J, the junction kept 4 bases outside the gene matches. The CDR3 loop reads CASSGGLAGVTDTQYF. The CDR3 DNA reads TGCGCCAGCAGCGGTGGACTAGCGGGGGTCACAGATACGCAGTATTTT.